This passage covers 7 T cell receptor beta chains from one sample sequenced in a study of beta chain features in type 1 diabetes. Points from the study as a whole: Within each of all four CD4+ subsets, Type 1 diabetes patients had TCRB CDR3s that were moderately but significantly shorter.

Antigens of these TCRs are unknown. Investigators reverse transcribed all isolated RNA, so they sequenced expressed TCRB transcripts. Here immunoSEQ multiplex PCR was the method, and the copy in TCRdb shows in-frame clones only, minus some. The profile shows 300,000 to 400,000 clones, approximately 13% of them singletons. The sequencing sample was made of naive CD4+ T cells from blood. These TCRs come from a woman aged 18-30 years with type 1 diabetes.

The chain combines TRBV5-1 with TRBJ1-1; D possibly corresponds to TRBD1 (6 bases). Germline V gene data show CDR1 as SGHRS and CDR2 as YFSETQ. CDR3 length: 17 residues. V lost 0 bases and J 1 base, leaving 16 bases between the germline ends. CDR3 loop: CASSLGPETGGNTEAFF. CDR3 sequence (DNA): TGCGCCAGCAGCTTGGGCCCCGAGACAGGCGGGAACACTGAAGCTTTCTTT. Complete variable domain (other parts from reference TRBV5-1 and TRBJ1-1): KAGVTQTPRYLIKTRGQQVTLSCSPISGHRSVSWYQQTPGQGLQFLFEYFSETQRNKGNFPGRFSGRQFSNSRSEMNVSTLELGDSALYLCASSLGPETGGNTEAFFGQGTRLTVV.

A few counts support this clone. The CDR3 region has the DNA TGTGCCAGCAGCCCGGCGCCTAGCGGGAGTCCCGAGCAGTTCTTC. Protein sequence: CASSPAPSGSPEQFF. The chain links TRBV11-2 to TRBJ2-1, with 10 bases identical to TRBD2. V was pared by 5 bases and J by 10 bases, with 11 bases of the junction left unmatched. Per the germline V gene, CDR1 is SGHAT and CDR2 is FQNNGV. The CDR3 loop spans 15 amino acids. The entire variable domain, with the rest obtained from reference TRBV11-2 and TRBJ2-1, is as follows: EAGVAQSPRYKIIEKRQSVAFWCNPISGHATLYWYQQILGQGPKLLIQFQNNGVVDDSQLPKDRFSAERLKGVDSTLKIQPAKLEDSAVYLCASSPAPSGSPEQFFGPGTRLTVL.

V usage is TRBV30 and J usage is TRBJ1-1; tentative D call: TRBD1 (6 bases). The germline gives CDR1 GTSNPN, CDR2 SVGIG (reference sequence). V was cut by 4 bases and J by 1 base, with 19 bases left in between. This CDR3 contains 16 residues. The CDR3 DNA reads TGTGCCTGGACCCACTCCAACAGGGTAAAGAACACTGAAGCTTTCTTT. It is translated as CAWTHSNRVKNTEAFF.

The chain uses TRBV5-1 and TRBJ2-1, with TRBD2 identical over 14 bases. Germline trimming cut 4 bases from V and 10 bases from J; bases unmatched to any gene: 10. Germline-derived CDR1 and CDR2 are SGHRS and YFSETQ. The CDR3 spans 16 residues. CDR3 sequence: CASSPAGTSGSTEQFF. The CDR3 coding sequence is TGCGCCAGCAGCCCCGCCGGGACTAGCGGGAGCACGGAGCAGTTCTTC.

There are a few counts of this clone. In DNA form, the CDR3 reads TGTGCCAGCAGCTTAAGCCCAGGGCTGGCACCTTCCTACAATGAGCAGTTCTTC. Protein sequence: CASSLSPGLAPSYNEQFF. The chain links TRBV7-9 to TRBJ2-1, with a weak D call TRBD1 (5 bases). There are 18 residues in the CDR3. V lost 2 bases and J 1 base, leaving 18 bases between the germline ends. CDR1 SEHNR and CDR2 FQNEAQ come from the germline V gene (reference sequence).

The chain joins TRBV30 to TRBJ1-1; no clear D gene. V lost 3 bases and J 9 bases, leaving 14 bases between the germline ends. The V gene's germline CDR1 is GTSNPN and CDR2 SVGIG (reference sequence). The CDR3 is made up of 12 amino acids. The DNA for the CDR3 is TGTGCCTGGAGCCCCAGGCTCGTAAAAGCTTTCTTT. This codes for CAWSPRLVKAFF.

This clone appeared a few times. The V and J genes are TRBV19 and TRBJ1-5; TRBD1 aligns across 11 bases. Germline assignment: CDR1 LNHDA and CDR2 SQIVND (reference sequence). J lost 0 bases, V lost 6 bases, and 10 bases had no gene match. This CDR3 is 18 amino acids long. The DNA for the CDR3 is TGTGCCAGTAGACGAGGACAGGGGGCCATCTATAGCAATCAGCCCCAGCATTTT. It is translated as CASRRGQGAIYSNQPQHF.